This TCR beta chain was retrieved from a study of long-term antiretroviral therapy in people with HIV. Germline lookup yields CDR1 SGHAT and CDR2 FQNNGV. This CDR3 has 13 amino acids. Trimming left V 4 bases short and J 6 bases short, with 13 bases between. This clone was counted between two and nine times. Its antigen is unidentified. Study-level results: There were no data on ART adherence, viral resistance or therapy changes, a gap that limits inferences about post-ART repertoire changes. Once patients were on ART, diversity went higher but still fell short of transplant donor controls.

The libraries were made with immunoSEQ v3.0 at survey level. Sequencing was performed with immunoSEQ multiplex PCR; in TCRdb, only in-frame clones are kept and a portion is missing. The sample includes 19,000 or so clones, 80% seen only once; the top ten take about 10%. The source is a woman between 40 and 55 years old with HIV. This sequence joins TRBV11-2 and TRBJ2-7; either TRBD1 or TRBD2 may fit D (5 bases each). The specimen was unsorted PBMCs, collected 0.2 years after starting antiretroviral therapy. CDR3 sequence reads: CASSYGTAGEQYF. The CDR3 DNA sequence: TGTGCCAGCAGCTACGGGACCGCGGGCGAGCAGTACTTC.